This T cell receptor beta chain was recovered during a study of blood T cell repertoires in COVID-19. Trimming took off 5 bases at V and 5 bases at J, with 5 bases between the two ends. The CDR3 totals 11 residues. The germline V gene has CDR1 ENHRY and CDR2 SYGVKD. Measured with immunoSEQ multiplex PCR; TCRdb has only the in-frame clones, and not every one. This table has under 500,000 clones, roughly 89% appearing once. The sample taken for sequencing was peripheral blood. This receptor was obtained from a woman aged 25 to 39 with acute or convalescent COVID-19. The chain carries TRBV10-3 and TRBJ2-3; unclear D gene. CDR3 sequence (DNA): TGTGCCATCAGTTACAGAGATACGCAGTATTTT. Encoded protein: CAISYRDTQYF.